A selection of T cell receptor beta chains follows, all from one sample in a study of regulatory T cells in long-lasting Graves disease. One entry per CDR3 protein, called by TCRdb with MiXCR from the multiplex PCR reads. The table lists about 440,000 distinct CDR3 sequences, 16% of them singletons. In addition, the sample was reused for a study of T cells in Graves' hyperthyroidism and ophthalmopathy.

Sequenced here: peripheral blood mononuclear cells (PBMCs), sampled at new diagnosis, from a patient treated with antithyroid drugs. These receptors were collected from a young woman with Graves disease. CDR3s include the opening cysteine and the closing phenylalanine or tryptophan. Fields, in order: D gene, V gene, clone size, J gene, CDR3 DNA, CDR3 protein. The D gene is left open where the match is weak. Expanded clones are given a class, and other clones once, few, many or no size at all.

NA,TRBV15,many,TRBJ1-1,TGTGCCACCAGCAGAGATAGCGTTGTAGCTTTCTTT,CATSRDSVVAFF
NA,TRBV14,NA,TRBJ2-3,TGTGCCAGCAGCCAGGATTTCACAGATACGCAGTATTTT,CASSQDFTDTQYF
NA,TRBV18,many,TRBJ1-1,TGTGCCAGCTCACCATCGCAGGGAAACACTGAAGCTTTCTTT,CASSPSQGNTEAFF
NA,TRBV7-8,NA,TRBJ1-5,TGCGCCAGCAGCCACCTCGAGAAGGGAAGCAATCAGCCCCAGCATTTT,CASSHLEKGSNQPQHF
NA,TRBV4-1,few,TRBJ2-5,TGCGCCAGCAGCCAAGGGACCCAGAGTGGGGAGACCCAGTACTTC,CASSQGTQSGETQYF
NA,TRBV9,NA,TRBJ1-2,TGTGCCAGCAGCGAGGGAATGGGAAATGGCTACACCTTC,CASSEGMGNGYTF
TRBD2,TRBV30,few,TRBJ2-7,TGTGCCTGGAGTGTACGGGGGGGGTTTTCTGATACCTACGAGCAGTACTTC,CAWSVRGGFSDTYEQYF
NA,TRBV28,many,TRBJ2-6,TGTGCCAGCAGTTTATTCCCATCTGGGGCCAACGTCCTGACTTTC,CASSLFPSGANVLTF
TRBD1,TRBV25-1,few,TRBJ2-7,TGTGCCAGCAGTGAGTATACGGACAGGGGCCCCGACGAGCAGTACTTC,CASSEYTDRGPDEQYF
NA,TRBV18,many,TRBJ2-1,TGTGCCAGCTCACCCCTACCTAGCGTTTACAATGAGCAGTTCTTC,CASSPLPSVYNEQFF
TRBD2,TRBV10-3,many,TRBJ2-7,TGTGCCATCAGTGATCCTAGCGGGAGCTCCTACGAGCAGTACTTC,CAISDPSGSSYEQYF
TRBD2,TRBV6-1,NA,TRBJ2-1,TGTGCCAGCAGTACCATAGCGGGGCCTAAGAATGAGCAGTTCTTC,CASSTIAGPKNEQFF
NA,TRBV27,many,TRBJ2-5,TGTGCCAGCAGTTTATCGGGCGTCCAAGAGACCCAGTACTTC,CASSLSGVQETQYF
TRBD2,TRBV12-3/TRBV12-4,NA,TRBJ2-1,TGTGCCACCTGGGGGGGGGTGTCGGGTGAGTTCTTC,CATWGGVSGEFF
NA,TRBV19,few,TRBJ2-1,TGTGCCAGTAGTATAGCGGGAGTTGACAATGAGCAGTTCTTC,CASSIAGVDNEQFF
NA,TRBV4-3,many,TRBJ1-1,TGCGCCAGCAGCCAAGACAGGGCCATGAACACTGAAGCTTTCTTT,CASSQDRAMNTEAFF
NA,TRBV6-2/TRBV6-3,many,TRBJ1-2,TGTGCCAGCAGTTTGCGCGCAAGGGGAATTTATGGCTACACCTTC,CASSLRARGIYGYTF
NA,TRBV18,many,TRBJ2-5,TGTGCCAGCTCATCGGATGAGACCCAGTACTTC,CASSSDETQYF
TRBD1,TRBV6-9,NA,TRBJ2-2,TGTGCCAGCAGTTTCCCCAGACAGGGCCCGAACACCGGGGAGCTGTTTTTT,CASSFPRQGPNTGELFF
TRBD1,TRBV29-1,many,TRBJ2-1,TGCAGCGGTGTCGGACAGGACCCCTACAATGAGCAGTTCTTC,CSGVGQDPYNEQFF
TRBD1,TRBV19,once,TRBJ1-1,TGTGCCAGCACAATCTTCGTGGGACAGAAGAACACTGAAGCTTTCTTT,CASTIFVGQKNTEAFF
TRBD2,TRBV4-2,NA,TRBJ2-1,TGTGCCAGCAGCCAAGATGCGGGGGATCCCTACAATGAGCAGTTCTTC,CASSQDAGDPYNEQFF
NA,TRBV7-2,few,TRBJ2-7,TGTGCCAGCAGCTCCGATCGCACCTACGAGCAGTACTTC,CASSSDRTYEQYF
NA,TRBV15,few,TRBJ2-7,TGTGCCACCAGCAGAGCCTCCTCCGGGAAGAAATCCTACGAGCAGTACTTC,CATSRASSGKKSYEQYF
NA,TRBV7-3,few,TRBJ1-1,TGTGCCAGCAGCTTAAGGGCCCAGGGGACCACTGAAGCTTTCTTT,CASSLRAQGTTEAFF
NA,TRBV13,NA,TRBJ2-7,TGTGCCAGCAGCTCCTATTCAGGGGGACTCTCCTACGAGCAGTACTTC,CASSSYSGGLSYEQYF
NA,TRBV9,NA,TRBJ2-1,TGTGCCAGCAGCGTAGATTTCGGGAGCTCCTACAATGAGCAGTTCTTC,CASSVDFGSSYNEQFF
TRBD1,TRBV3-1,many,TRBJ1-1,TGTGCCAGCAGCTTATCGGACAGGGACACTGAAGCTTTCTTT,CASSLSDRDTEAFF
TRBD1,TRBV15,many,TRBJ2-1,TGTGCCACCAGCAGAGTCGTGGGGACAGGGACCTACAATGAGCAGTTCTTC,CATSRVVGTGTYNEQFF
TRBD2,TRBV20-1,many,TRBJ2-7,TGCAGTGCTAGATCCCGGGGCAGGATTGGGACTAGCGGGAGGGACGAGCAGTACTTC,CSARSRGRIGTSGRDEQYF
NA,TRBV6-2/TRBV6-3,NA,TRBJ2-1,TGTGCCAGCAGTTATGGGAGTTCTTTGGAGACCCAGTTCTTC,CASSYGSSLETQFF
NA,TRBV20-1,many,TRBJ2-5,TGCAGTGCTGATAAGGGGGAGACCCAGTACTTC,CSADKGETQYF
NA,TRBV6-1,many,TRBJ2-7,TGTGCCAGCAGTCCGGTACAGGGCGGCGAGCAGTACTTC,CASSPVQGGEQYF
NA,TRBV6-5,few,TRBJ2-1,TGTGCCAGCAGTTATGGAGGAGATTGGTCCTACAATGAGCAGTTCTTC,CASSYGGDWSYNEQFF
NA,TRBV29-1,many,TRBJ2-1,TGCAGCGTTGAAGAAGGGTTACCGGTTGATGAGCAGTTCTTC,CSVEEGLPVDEQFF
NA,TRBV28,many,TRBJ2-2,TGTGCCAGCAGGTGGGGGGGACAGAACACCGGGGAGCTGTTTTTT,CASRWGGQNTGELFF
NA,TRBV12-3/TRBV12-4,NA,TRBJ1-1,TGTGCCAGCAGTTACGGGACGGTGAACACTGAAGCTTTCTTT,CASSYGTVNTEAFF
NA,TRBV9,many,TRBJ1-6,TGTGCCAGCAGCCGGAGGGACACGTATAATTCACCCCTCCACTTT,CASSRRDTYNSPLHF
TRBD1,TRBV12-3/TRBV12-4,many,TRBJ1-2,TGTGCCAGCAGCAGAGGGGGCAAGTTGTCTGGCTACACCTTC,CASSRGGKLSGYTF
TRBD1,TRBV30,NA,TRBJ1-3,TGTGCCTGGACCAACGGACAGGGCTTTCTTGGAAACACCATATATTTT,CAWTNGQGFLGNTIYF
NA,TRBV7-2,NA,TRBJ1-4,TGTGCCAGCAGCTCATGGGTCGGGGGATCTGAAAAACTGTTTTTT,CASSSWVGGSEKLFF
NA,TRBV27,few,TRBJ1-3,TGTGCCAGCAGCCCCCAGCGCGGCAGGGCTGGAAACACCATATATTTT,CASSPQRGRAGNTIYF
NA,TRBV6-2/TRBV6-3,many,TRBJ2-7,TGTGCCAGCAGTTACTCTCTGGGGGCTCCGGTGGGCTACGAGCAGTACTTC,CASSYSLGAPVGYEQYF
NA,TRBV20-1,NA,TRBJ2-2,TGCAGTGCTAGAGATCTTGGGCGGCAAAACACCGGGGAGCTGTTTTTT,CSARDLGRQNTGELFF
TRBD1,TRBV5-1,once,TRBJ2-1,TGCGCCAGCAGCTTGGTGTTGGGACAGGGGAATGAGCAGTTCTTC,CASSLVLGQGNEQFF
NA,TRBV15,NA,TRBJ2-3,TGTGCCACGCAGAGAACTAGCACAGATACGCAGTATTTT,CATQRTSTDTQYF
NA,TRBV24-1,NA,TRBJ2-7,TGTGCCACCAGTGATCCGGCTGAGGGCACCTACGAGCAGTACTTC,CATSDPAEGTYEQYF
NA,TRBV11-2,few,TRBJ1-1,TGTGCCAGCAGCTTTGAACAGATTCTTGAAGCTTTCTTT,CASSFEQILEAFF
NA,TRBV7-2,NA,TRBJ2-5,TGTGCCAGCAGCCTCTCCTTAGTGGGGGCACAAGAGACCCAGTACTTC,CASSLSLVGAQETQYF
NA,TRBV6-1,many,TRBJ2-7,TGTGCCAGCAGCGATTTTCCCTACGAGCAGTACTTC,CASSDFPYEQYF
NA,TRBV6-5,many,TRBJ2-1,TGTGCCAGCAGTTACCTCAGTAGTGAGCAGTTCTTC,CASSYLSSEQFF
NA,TRBV28,few,TRBJ2-7,TGTGCCAGCAGTTTACAGGAGGCAGGGGACTCCTACGAGCAGTACTTC,CASSLQEAGDSYEQYF
TRBD2,TRBV19,NA,TRBJ2-1,TGTGCCAGTAGTATAGTTGGGGGACTAGCGGGAGGGCCTTTGTTTGAGCAGTTCTTC,CASSIVGGLAGGPLFEQFF
NA,TRBV7-3,few,TRBJ2-2,TGTGCCAGCAGCTTAAGGCCAGTCACCGGGGAGCTGTTTTTT,CASSLRPVTGELFF
TRBD2,TRBV3-1,few,TRBJ2-7,TGTGCCAGCAGCCAAGCTAGCGGGACTGTCTACGAGCAGTACTTC,CASSQASGTVYEQYF
TRBD1,TRBV12-3/TRBV12-4,NA,TRBJ1-2,TGTGCCAGCAGCCAAGAAATGGCCGGGACAGTGGGCTACACCTTC,CASSQEMAGTVGYTF
NA,TRBV5-1,NA,TRBJ2-7,TGCGCCAGCAGCTTAGACACCCCCTACGAGCAGTACTTC,CASSLDTPYEQYF